Shown below are 12 T cell receptor beta chains from a single sample sequenced in a study of blood T cell repertoires in COVID-19. Profiled with immunoSEQ multiplex PCR; TCRdb holds only in-frame clones, not every one. The sample includes a few hundred thousand clones, around 89% of them seen just once. The specimen sequenced was peripheral blood. Receptor source: a woman in her fifties or sixties with active or convalescent COVID-19.

The chain is built from TRBV19 and TRBJ2-3, with D uncertain. V was pared by 5 bases and J by 5 bases, with 11 bases between. The germline V gene has CDR1 LNHDA and CDR2 SQIVND (reference sequence). This CDR3 has 13 residues. DNA of the CDR3: TGTGCCAGTAGTGTCGGTCTCGGAGATACGCAGTATTTT. Protein: CASSVGLGDTQYF.

The rearrangement uses TRBV6-6 and TRBJ1-4; 7 bases align to TRBD1. V dropped 4 bases and J dropped 5; count of bases not matched to a gene: 10. This CDR3 comprises 16 residues. Germline V gene lookup returns CDR1 MNHNY and CDR2 SVGAGI (reference sequence). The CDR3: CASSSDRQGNNEKLFF. In nucleotides, the CDR3 is TGTGCCAGCAGTTCCGATCGACAGGGTAACAATGAAAAACTGTTTTTT.

The genes are TRBV6-5 and TRBJ1-2, with 7 bases that match TRBD1. This CDR3 has 14 amino acids. Germline trimming cut 1 base from V and 8 bases from J; bases unmatched to any gene: 7. Germline loops: CDR1 MNHEY, CDR2 SVGAGI. The CDR3 region is CASSYLGGEYGYTF. The CDR3 DNA is TGTGCCAGCAGTTACTTAGGGGGCGAGTACGGCTACACCTTC.

This sequence joins TRBV24-1 and TRBJ1-5; the D is unclear. The CDR3 sequence is 14 residues long. Germline assignment: CDR1 KGHDR and CDR2 SFDVKD. The ends were cut back, 5 bases at V and 0 bases at J, with 7 bases in the middle. CDR3 in amino acids: CATSAVVSNQPQHF. CDR3 sequence (DNA): TGTGCCACCAGTGCGGTAGTTAGCAATCAGCCCCAGCATTTT.

The chain joins TRBV7-9 to TRBJ1-1; 7 positions match TRBD1. Trimming cost V 4 bases and J 8 bases; bases outside gene matches: 13. The CDR3 loop spans 15 amino acids. Germline CDR1 and CDR2: SEHNR and FQNEAQ (reference sequence). The CDR3 DNA follows: TGTGCCAGCAGCTCTTATTCTTTGGACAGGTCGGAAGCTTTCTTT. This translates into CASSSYSLDRSEAFF.

A single count supports this clone. At one end the junction does not follow the germline gene, possibly because of a read error. The V and J genes are TRBV7-7 and TRBJ2-3; 9 positions agree with TRBD1. This CDR3 contains 15 residues. Per germline, CDR1 SSHAT and CDR2 FNYEAQ (reference sequence). The CDR3 DNA sequence: TGTGCTAGCAGCTTAAGTACAGGGGGCATCGATACGCAGTATTTT. This encodes CASSLSTGGIDTQYF. Complete variable domain (other parts from reference TRBV7-7 and TRBJ2-3): GAGVSQSPRYKVTKRGQDVTLRCDPISSHATLYWYQQALGQGPEFLTYFNYEAQPDKSGLPSDRFSAERPEGSISTLTIQRTEQRDSAMYRCASSLSTGGIDTQYFGPGTRLTVL.

V usage is TRBV11-2 and J usage is TRBJ1-6; 7 nucleotides line up with TRBD1. V shed 1 base, J shed 12 bases, and the junction held 6 bases outside the gene matches. This CDR3 region has 14 residues. The germline V gene has CDR1 SGHAT and CDR2 FQNNGV. The CDR3 spells CASSLATGVEPLHF. CDR3 nucleotide sequence: TGTGCCAGCAGCTTAGCTACAGGGGTTGAACCCCTCCACTTT.

This clone was seen a few times. V is TRBV18 and J is TRBJ2-2, with D perhaps matching TRBD1 (6 bases). Germline V gives CDR1 KGHSH, CDR2 LQKENI. V lost 1 base to trimming and J lost 6 bases, with 12 bases between them. CDR3 size: 15 residues. This CDR3 is CASSPQEQGAGELFF. The DNA of the CDR3 is TGTGCCAGCTCACCACAAGAACAGGGCGCCGGGGAGCTGTTTTTT.

The chain combines TRBV9 with TRBJ1-4, with D possibly being TRBD1 (6 bases). The V gene's germline CDR1 is SGDLS and CDR2 YYNGEE. There are 15 residues in the CDR3. V gave up 2 bases and J gave up 7 bases, with 15 bases separating them. CDR3 region: CASSVAGVLGEKLFF. The CDR3 coding sequence is TGTGCCAGCAGCGTGGCAGGGGTCCTTGGTGAAAAACTGTTTTTT.

This chain joins TRBV30 and TRBJ1-1; D is undetermined. Trimming cost V 1 base and J 0 bases, with 18 bases left between them. Germline V CDR1 and CDR2: GTSNPN, SVGIG (reference sequence). The CDR3 sequence is 17 residues long. CDR3 sequence (DNA): TGTGCCTGGAGTGCCGGGAAAGGGCCCTACATGAACACTGAAGCTTTCTTT. It is translated as CAWSAGKGPYMNTEAFF. Supplemented by reference TRBV30 and TRBJ1-1, the full variable domain reads SQTIHQWPATLVQPVGSPLSLECTVEGTSNPNLYWYRQAAGRGLQLLFYSVGIGQISSEVPQNLSASRPQDRQFILSSKKLLLSDSGFYLCAWSAGKGPYMNTEAFFGQGTRLTVV.

In nucleotides, the CDR3 is TGCAGCGTTGCAGACAGGGGTTGGAACACTGAAGCTTTCTTT. Encoded protein: CSVADRGWNTEAFF. The V gene is TRBV29-1, the J gene TRBJ1-1, with 8 bases identical to TRBD1. CDR1 and CDR2 from the germline V gene are SQVTM and ANQGSEA. Unmatched junction bases numbered 5, after V lost 4 bases and J lost 1 base. CDR3 size: 14 residues.

This chain links TRBV18 with TRBJ2-2; possibly TRBD1 for D (5 bases). The CDR3 consists of 16 residues. V was cut by 1 base and J by 1 base, with 10 bases left in between. CDR1 and CDR2 from the germline V gene are KGHSH and LQKENI. The CDR3 sequence: CASSPRVGQNTGELFF. Written as DNA, the CDR3 is TGTGCCAGCTCACCACGCGTGGGGCAGAACACCGGGGAGCTGTTTTTT. The variable domain in full, completed from reference TRBV18 and TRBJ2-2, reads NAGVMQNPRHLVRRRGQEARLRCSPMKGHSHVYWYRQLPEEGLKFMVYLQKENIIDESGMPKERFSAEFPKEGPSILRIQQVVRGDSAAYFCASSPRVGQNTGELFFGEGSRLTVL.